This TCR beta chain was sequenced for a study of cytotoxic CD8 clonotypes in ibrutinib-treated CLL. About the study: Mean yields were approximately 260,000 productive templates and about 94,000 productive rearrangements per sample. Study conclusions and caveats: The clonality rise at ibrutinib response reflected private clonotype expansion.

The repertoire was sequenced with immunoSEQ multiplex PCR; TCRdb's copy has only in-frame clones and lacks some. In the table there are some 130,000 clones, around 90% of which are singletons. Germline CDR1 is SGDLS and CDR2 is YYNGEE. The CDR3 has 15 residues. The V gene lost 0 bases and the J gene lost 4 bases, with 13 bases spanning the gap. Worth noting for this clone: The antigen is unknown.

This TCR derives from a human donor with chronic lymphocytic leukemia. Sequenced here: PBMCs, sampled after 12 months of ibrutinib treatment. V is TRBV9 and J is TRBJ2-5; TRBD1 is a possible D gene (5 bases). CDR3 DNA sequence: TGTGCCAGCAGCGTAGAGCTTAGAAGGGGAGAGACCCAGTACTTC. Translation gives CASSVELRRGETQYF.